Shown below are 14 T cell receptor beta chains from a single sample sequenced in a study of spatial heterogeneity in lung cancer. The time point here: sample taken at primary tumor resection. TCRdb re-derived calls from the 5' RACE reads in MiXCR, one entry per CDR3 protein. The sample carries under 30,000 distinct CDR3 sequences, about 4.7% recorded once. Sequencing used PBMCs, obtained at surgery. The source of these receptors is a male donor with early-stage non-small cell lung cancer.

There are many counts of this clonotype. The rearrangement joins TRBV12-3 or TRBV12-4 to TRBJ2-5; D tentatively fits TRBD1 or TRBD2 (5 bases each). V lost 6 bases to trimming and J lost 4 bases, with 21 bases between them. This CDR3 has 16 amino acids. CDR3 in amino acids: CASRKTGTQAGETQYF. In nucleotides, the CDR3 is TGTGCCAGCAGGAAAACCGGGACCCAGGCGGGAGAGACCCAGTACTTC.

This clonotype was counted at least ten times. The chain couples TRBV28 to TRBJ1-2; weak D call: TRBD1 (6 bases). The CDR3 extends over 15 amino acids. V lost 4 bases, J lost 6 bases, and 18 bases lay in between. Looked up from germline, CDR1 is MDHEN and CDR2 is SYDVKM. CDR3 sequence reads: CASSSTYGGADGYTF. The CDR3 DNA follows: TGTGCCAGCAGTTCCACTTACGGGGGCGCAGATGGCTACACCTTC.

This clonotype was recorded at least ten times. The gene calls are TRBV6-6 and TRBJ1-1; D not certain. Trimming took off 2 bases at V and 2 bases at J, with 18 bases between the two ends. CDR1 MNHNY and CDR2 SVGAGI come from the germline V gene (reference sequence). This CDR3 spans 17 amino acids. CDR3 coding DNA: TGTGCCAGCAGTTACACCTCCCTTGCGGGTCCCAACACTGAAGCTTTCTTT. It translates to CASSYTSLAGPNTEAFF.

This clonotype was observed many times. V is TRBV2 and J is TRBJ1-3, with TRBD1 matching over 7 bases. This CDR3 comprises 13 residues. Germline CDR1 and CDR2: SNHLY and FYNNEI. J was trimmed by 2 bases and V by 7 bases; bases with no gene match: 2. The CDR3 nucleotides read TGTGCCAGCAAAGACAGGGCTGGAAACACCATATATTTT. Amino acid sequence: CASKDRAGNTIYF.

The sample holds many counts of this clonotype. V and J are TRBV24-1 and TRBJ2-1; 10 bases are a match to TRBD2. The CDR3 loop spans 16 amino acids. With V trimmed by 0 bases and J by 7 bases, 5 bases remained unmatched. Per the germline V gene, CDR1 is KGHDR and CDR2 is SFDVKD. In nucleotides, the CDR3 is TGTGCCACCAGTGATTTGCGACTAGCGGGTGGGAATGAGCAGTTCTTC. It yields the protein CATSDLRLAGGNEQFF.

This clonotype has at least ten counts. The chain links TRBV15 to TRBJ2-7, with D perhaps TRBD1 or TRBD2 (7 bases each). The germline V gene encodes CDR1 LNHNV and CDR2 YYDKDF (reference sequence). Trimming removed 0 bases from V and 2 bases from J, with 11 bases in between. The CDR3 length is 15 residues. CDR3 DNA: TGTGCCACCAGCAGAGACAGGGGGGGAACCTACGAGCAGTACTTC. Protein: CATSRDRGGTYEQYF.

This clonotype was seen many times. The V call is TRBV4-1, the J call TRBJ2-7; 7 bases are a match to TRBD1. The germline V gene encodes CDR1 MGHRA and CDR2 YSYEKL. V was pared by 3 bases and J by 2 bases, with 7 bases of the junction left unmatched. CDR3 length equals 15 residues. For the CDR3, the DNA is TGCGCCAGCAGCCAGACTCCGGGACAGACCTACGAGCAGTACTTC. It specifies CASSQTPGQTYEQYF.

This clonotype showed up just a few times. This chain uses TRBV21-1 with TRBJ2-1; the table's D call TRBD2 went unverified against the DNA. TRBV21-1 is labeled a pseudogene. The CDR3 consists of 15 residues. CDR3: CASSKGREGYNEQFF. CDR3 nucleotides: TGTGCCAGCAGCAAAGGACGGGAGGGATACAATGAGCAGTTCTTC.

This clonotype was found many times. The J gene is TRBJ2-3, the V gene TRBV28; a possible D gene is TRBD1 (6 bases). The CDR3 length is 12 residues. Per the germline V gene, CDR1 is MDHEN and CDR2 is SYDVKM. The V end was cut by 5 bases, the J end by 4 bases, with 7 bases between. The CDR3 sequence is CASSTGSDTQYF. The DNA of the CDR3 is TGTGCCAGCAGTACAGGGTCAGATACGCAGTATTTT.

The J gene is TRBJ2-2, the V gene TRBV3-1; 7 nucleotides match TRBD1. Trimming at V came to 7 bases and at J to 6 bases, leaving 8 bases not matched to a gene. The CDR3 extends over 14 amino acids. The germline V gene encodes CDR1 LGHDT and CDR2 YNNKEL (reference sequence). The CDR3 DNA sequence: TGTGCCAGCACCCCGAAGGGGGCCGCCGGGGAGCTGTTTTTT. Protein product: CASTPKGAAGELFF. The full variable domain, with the rest looked up from reference TRBV3-1 and TRBJ2-2, is DTAVSQTPKYLVTQMGNDKSIKCEQNLGHDTMYWYKQDSKKFLKIMFSYNNKELIINETVPNRFSPKSPDKAHLNLHINSLELGDSAVYFCASTPKGAAGELFFGEGSRLTVL.

This clonotype has ten or more counts. The chain combines TRBV7-8 with TRBJ2-1; TRBD1 aligns across 8 bases. With V trimmed by 5 bases and J by 8 bases, 5 bases remained unmatched. This CDR3 spans 13 amino acids. Germline lookup yields CDR1 SGHVS and CDR2 FQNEAQ. The CDR3: CASSPDRGDEQFF. The CDR3, as DNA: TGTGCCAGCAGCCCCGACAGGGGCGATGAGCAGTTCTTC.

This clonotype was seen at least ten times. V usage is TRBV3-1 and J usage is TRBJ2-3; D call uncertain. V gave up 0 bases and J gave up 6 bases, with 10 bases separating them. The CDR3 spans 14 residues. Germline loops: CDR1 LGHDT, CDR2 YNNKEL (reference sequence). The CDR3 DNA is TGTGCCAGCAGCCAAGATTCAGCACGGGATACGCAGTATTTT. Translated, it gives CASSQDSARDTQYF.

In its sample, this clonotype was seen a few times. This CDR3 is missing its conserved last phenylalanine or tryptophan, likely due to a read error. The gene calls are TRBV7-9 and TRBJ1-3; D is undetermined. The CDR3 length is 12 residues. The germline CDR1 and CDR2 sequences are SEHNR and FQNEAQ (reference sequence). Trimming shortened V by 3 bases and J by 1 base, and 1 base separated the two germline ends. This chain's CDR3 is CASSFSGNTIYL. The CDR3, as DNA: TGTGCCAGCAGCTTTTCTGGAAACACCATATATCTT.

This clonotype was picked up a small number of times. V usage is TRBV9 and J usage is TRBJ2-3, with TRBD2 matching 9 bases. Germline trimming cut 0 bases from V and 2 bases from J; bases unmatched to any gene: 4. CDR1 SGDLS and CDR2 YYNGEE come from the germline V gene. This CDR3 region has 16 residues. This chain's CDR3 is CASSVGERGVTDTQYF. Here the CDR3 DNA reads TGTGCCAGCAGCGTAGGAGAGCGGGGGGTCACAGATACGCAGTATTTT.